This paragraph reports one T cell receptor beta chain. The CDR3 consists of 15 residues. Germline V CDR1 and CDR2: LGHNA, YSLEER. V shed 0 bases and J 8 bases; nucleotides not matched to a gene: 6. Per the original methods: Amplified reference gene primers provided the basis for estimating nucleated cell counts. The table came from immunoSEQ multiplex PCR; TCRdb's copy has only in-frame clones and leaves some out. The V and J calls and clone size were taken over from that table, and D and trimming were inferred from the DNA. The sample carries about 150,000 clones, approximately 80% recorded once. This sample is drawn from a study of blood T cell repertoires in COVID-19. Study-level information: Acute and convalescent COVID-19 samples came from the United States, Italy and Spain. Sources were T cells, B-cell-depleted T cells, or PBMCs; the material itself was cDNA or gDNA.

The gene calls are TRBV4-3 and TRBJ1-2; 10 bases fit TRBD1. The sample taken for sequencing was peripheral blood. The receptor was isolated from a human donor in a cohort sampled during active COVID-19. The CDR3 DNA sequence: TGCGCCAGCAGCCAAGATTTAGGGACAGGGGACGGCTACACCTTC. Residues: CASSQDLGTGDGYTF.